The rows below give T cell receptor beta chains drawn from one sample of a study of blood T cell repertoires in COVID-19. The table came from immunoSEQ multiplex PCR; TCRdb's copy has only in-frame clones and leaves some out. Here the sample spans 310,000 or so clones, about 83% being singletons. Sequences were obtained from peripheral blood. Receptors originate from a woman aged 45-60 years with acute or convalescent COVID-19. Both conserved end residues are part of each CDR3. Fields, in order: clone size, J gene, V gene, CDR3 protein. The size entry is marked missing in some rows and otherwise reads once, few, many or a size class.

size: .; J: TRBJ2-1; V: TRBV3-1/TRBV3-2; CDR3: CASSQETYNEQFF
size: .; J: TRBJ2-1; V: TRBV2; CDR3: CASSEASPPLYEQFF
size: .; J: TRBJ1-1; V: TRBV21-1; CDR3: CASSTEKNTEAFF
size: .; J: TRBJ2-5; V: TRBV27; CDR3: CASSPGQGLEETQYF
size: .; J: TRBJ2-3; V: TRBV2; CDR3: CASSASGLAGSTDTQYF
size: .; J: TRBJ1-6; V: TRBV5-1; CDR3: CASSRGQGAYNSPLHF
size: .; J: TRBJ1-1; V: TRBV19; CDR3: CASSDSRDTEAFF
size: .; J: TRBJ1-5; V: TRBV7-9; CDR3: CASSAGFSNQPQHF
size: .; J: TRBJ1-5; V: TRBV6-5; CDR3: CASKGLGNQPQHF
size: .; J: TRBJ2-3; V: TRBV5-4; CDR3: CASSLAEYTDTQYF
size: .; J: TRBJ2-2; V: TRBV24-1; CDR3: CATSQATGDIGELFF
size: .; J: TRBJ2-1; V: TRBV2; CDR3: CASSEWEEQFF
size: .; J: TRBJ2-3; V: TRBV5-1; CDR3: CASSVRDRGTDTQYF
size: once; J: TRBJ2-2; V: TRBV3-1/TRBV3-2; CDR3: CASSQDRWSLTGELFF
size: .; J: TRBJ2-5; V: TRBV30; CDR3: CAWSVAGIEETQYF
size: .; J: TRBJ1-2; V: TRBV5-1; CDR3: CASSREGAPNYGYTF
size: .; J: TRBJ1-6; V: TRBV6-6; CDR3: CASSSNSPLHF
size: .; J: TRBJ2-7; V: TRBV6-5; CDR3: CASSYSRGSDEQYF
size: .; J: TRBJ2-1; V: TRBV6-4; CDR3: CASSVVARGEKEQFF
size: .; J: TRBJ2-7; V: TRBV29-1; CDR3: CSVIRESYEQYF
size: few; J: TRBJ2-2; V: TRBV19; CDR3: CASSSLGTYTGELFF
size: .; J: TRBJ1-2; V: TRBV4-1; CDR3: CASRRQGAQDGYTF
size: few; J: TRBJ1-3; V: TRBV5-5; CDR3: CASSQRQTGNTIYF
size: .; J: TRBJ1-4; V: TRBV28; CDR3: CASHRPGSDEKLFF
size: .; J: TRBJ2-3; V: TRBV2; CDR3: CASSIQGLSTDTQYF
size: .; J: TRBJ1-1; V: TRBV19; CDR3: CASSISSGTPMNTEAFF
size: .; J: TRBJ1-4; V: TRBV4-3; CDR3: CASSPGVKPNEKLFF
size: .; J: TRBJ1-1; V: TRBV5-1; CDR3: CASSLAQGYTEAFF
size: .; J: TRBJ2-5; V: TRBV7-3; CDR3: CASSHGQGRETQYF
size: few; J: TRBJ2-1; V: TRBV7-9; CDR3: CASSLGGDGRYEQFF
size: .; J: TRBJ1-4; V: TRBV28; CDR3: CASSLNSGVNEKLFF
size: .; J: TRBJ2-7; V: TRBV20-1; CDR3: CSRVLGDEQYF
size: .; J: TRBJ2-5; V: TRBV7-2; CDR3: CASSNWRRSQETQYF
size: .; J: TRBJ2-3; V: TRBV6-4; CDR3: CASSDSRSSTDTQYF
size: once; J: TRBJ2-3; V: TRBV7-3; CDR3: CASSAQGPGQGASDTQYF
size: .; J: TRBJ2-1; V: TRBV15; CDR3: CATSSTSFEQFF
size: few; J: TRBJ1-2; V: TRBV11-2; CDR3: CASSHPVREGGYTF
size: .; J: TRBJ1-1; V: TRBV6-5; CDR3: CASSSGGGFGTEAFF
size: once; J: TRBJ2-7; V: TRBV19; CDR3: CASSTSSGQFYEQYF
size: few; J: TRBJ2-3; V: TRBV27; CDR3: CASSDPAGTDTQYF
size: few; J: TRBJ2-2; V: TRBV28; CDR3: CASRIAGLNTGELFF
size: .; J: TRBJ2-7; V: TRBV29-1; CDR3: CSAKEGLAEFYEQYF
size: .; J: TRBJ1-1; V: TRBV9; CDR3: CASSASTLDRGQAEAFF
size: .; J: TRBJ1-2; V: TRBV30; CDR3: CAWSGQVLSGYTF
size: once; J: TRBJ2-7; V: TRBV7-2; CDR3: CASSLQRGTYEQYF
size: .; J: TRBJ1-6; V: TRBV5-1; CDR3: CASSLEAGDNSPLHF
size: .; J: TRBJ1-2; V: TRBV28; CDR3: CASSPRGRQANYGYTF
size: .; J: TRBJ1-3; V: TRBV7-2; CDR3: CASSLYSGNTIYF
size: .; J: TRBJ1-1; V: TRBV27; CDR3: CASRETANTEAFF
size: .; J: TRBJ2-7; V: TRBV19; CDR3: CASTSRDRGREQYF
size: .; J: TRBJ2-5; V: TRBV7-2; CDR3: CASSRGWREIETQYF
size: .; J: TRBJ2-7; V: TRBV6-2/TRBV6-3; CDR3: CASSRLASEQYF
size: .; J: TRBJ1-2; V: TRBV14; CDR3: CASSQGRQFGYTF
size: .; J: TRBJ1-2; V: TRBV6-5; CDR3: CASHPPGFAGGYTF